The table lists the clone carrying this TCR beta chain with a few counts. Antigen specificity is unknown. The sample originates from a study of radiotherapy plus CTLA-4 blockade in lung cancer. The wider study: Objective response was observed in over 15% of patients, and disease control in roughly 33%.

Produced via immunoSEQ multiplex PCR; TCRdb's table is partial and in-frame only. The sample has 60,000 to 75,000 clones, more than 70% seen once; the top ten hold roughly 15%. Study-wide points: Reports identified early blood T cell clone dynamics, with interferon-beta, as the best response predictor.

CDR3 length: 18 amino acids. Germline values: CDR1 SGHVS, CDR2 FNYEAQ. V was cut by 4 bases and J by 0 bases, with 18 bases left in between. The V and J genes are TRBV7-6 and TRBJ2-2; D may be TRBD1 (5 bases). The origin of this receptor is a human donor with non-small cell lung cancer whose response to radiotherapy plus ipilimumab could not be evaluated. Some clones in this sample may be carry-over from other donors' samples. This sample comprised peripheral blood, obtained from a patient treated with radiotherapy plus ipilimumab. CDR3 region: CASSSQYATVTNTGELFF. The CDR3 DNA reads as TGTGCCAGCAGCTCTCAATATGCGACAGTGACGAACACCGGGGAGCTGTTTTTT.